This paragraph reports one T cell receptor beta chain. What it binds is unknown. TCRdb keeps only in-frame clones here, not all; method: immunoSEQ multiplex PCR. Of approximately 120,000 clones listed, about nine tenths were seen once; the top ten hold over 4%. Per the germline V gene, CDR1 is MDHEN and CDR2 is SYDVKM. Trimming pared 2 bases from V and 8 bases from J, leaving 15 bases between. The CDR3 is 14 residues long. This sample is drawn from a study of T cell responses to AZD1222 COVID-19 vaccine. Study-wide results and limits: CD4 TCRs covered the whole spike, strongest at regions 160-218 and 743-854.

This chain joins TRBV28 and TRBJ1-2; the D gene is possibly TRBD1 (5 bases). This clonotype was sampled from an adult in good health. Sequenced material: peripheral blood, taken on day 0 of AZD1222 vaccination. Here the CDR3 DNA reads TGTGCCAGCAGTTTAATTCAGGGCTCACACGGCTACACCTTC. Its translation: CASSLIQGSHGYTF.